This T cell receptor (beta chain) was documented in a study of cytotoxic CD8 clonotypes in ibrutinib-treated CLL. Study summary: Partial responses totalled around 25 and complete responses 2; after median roughly 70 months, approximately 15 remained remitted and around twelve progressed. Study results and caveats: Exceeding age-matched healthy donors, baseline clonality also tracked the counts of circulating CD8+ T cells. Ibrutinib response saw clonality rise, and progression saw it return toward baseline.

To note about this clone: Antigen unknown.

Produced via immunoSEQ multiplex PCR; TCRdb's table is partial and in-frame only. The sample contains about 130,000 clones, around four fifths of which appear only once. Germline V lookup: CDR1 MDHEN, CDR2 SYDVKM. Trimming took 7 bases from V and 4 from J; bases not matched to a gene: 6. The CDR3 has 13 residues. V gene TRBV28 combines with J gene TRBJ1-2, with 7 positions matching TRBD1. Material: PBMCs, obtained after 24 months of ibrutinib treatment. The clonotype was recovered from a human donor with chronic lymphocytic leukemia. The CDR3 bases are TGTGCCAGCAAGCGGGACAGAGTCTATGGCTACACCTTC. It yields the protein CASKRDRVYGYTF.